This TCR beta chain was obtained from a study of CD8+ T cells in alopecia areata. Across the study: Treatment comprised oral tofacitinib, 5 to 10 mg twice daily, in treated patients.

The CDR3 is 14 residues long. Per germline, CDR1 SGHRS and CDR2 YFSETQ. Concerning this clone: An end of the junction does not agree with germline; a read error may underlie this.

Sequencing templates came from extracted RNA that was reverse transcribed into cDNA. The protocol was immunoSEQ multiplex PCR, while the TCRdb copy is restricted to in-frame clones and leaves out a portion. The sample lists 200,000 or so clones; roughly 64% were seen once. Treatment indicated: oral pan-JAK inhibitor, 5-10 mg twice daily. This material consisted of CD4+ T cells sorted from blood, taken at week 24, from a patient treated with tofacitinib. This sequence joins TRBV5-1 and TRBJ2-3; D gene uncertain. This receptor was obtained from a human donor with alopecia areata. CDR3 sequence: CASSLLGHTDSQYF. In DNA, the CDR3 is TGCGCCAGCAGCTTGTTAGGGCACACAGATTCGCAGTATTTT.